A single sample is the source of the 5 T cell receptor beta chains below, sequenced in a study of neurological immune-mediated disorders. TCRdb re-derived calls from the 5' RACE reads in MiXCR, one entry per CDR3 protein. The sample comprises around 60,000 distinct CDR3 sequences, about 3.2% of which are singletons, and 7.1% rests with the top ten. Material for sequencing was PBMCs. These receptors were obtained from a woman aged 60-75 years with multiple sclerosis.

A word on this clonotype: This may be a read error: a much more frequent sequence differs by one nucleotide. The CDR3 here is CASIRRRGHTDTQYF. The CDR3 DNA reads as TGCGCCAGCATCCGGCGGCGGGGTCACACAGATACGCAGTATTTT. The chain employs TRBV5-1 and TRBJ2-3, with D tentatively TRBD2 (6 bases). This CDR3 comprises 15 residues. The V and J ends lost 6 bases and 2 bases respectively, with 16 bases between them. From germline, CDR1 is SGHRS and CDR2 YFSETQ.

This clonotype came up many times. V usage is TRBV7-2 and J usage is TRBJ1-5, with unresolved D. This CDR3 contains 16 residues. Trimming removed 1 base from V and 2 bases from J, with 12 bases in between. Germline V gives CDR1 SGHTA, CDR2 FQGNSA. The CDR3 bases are TGTGCCAGCAGCTTAGGGGGTCCGGGCCGCAATCAGCCCCAGCATTTT. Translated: CASSLGGPGRNQPQHF.

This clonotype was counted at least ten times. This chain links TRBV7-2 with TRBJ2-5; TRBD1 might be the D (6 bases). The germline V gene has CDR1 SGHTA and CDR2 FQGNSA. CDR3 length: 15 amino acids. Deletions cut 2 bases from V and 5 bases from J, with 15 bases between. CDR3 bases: TGTGCCAGCAGCTTACAGTTAACAGGGCACGAGACCCAGTACTTC. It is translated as CASSLQLTGHETQYF. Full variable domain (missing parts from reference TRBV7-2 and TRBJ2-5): GAGVSQSPSNKVTEKGKDVELRCDPISGHTALYWYRQSLGQGLEFLIYFQGNSAPDKSGLPSDRFSAERTGGSVSTLTIQRTQQEDSAVYLCASSLQLTGHETQYFGPGTRLLVL.

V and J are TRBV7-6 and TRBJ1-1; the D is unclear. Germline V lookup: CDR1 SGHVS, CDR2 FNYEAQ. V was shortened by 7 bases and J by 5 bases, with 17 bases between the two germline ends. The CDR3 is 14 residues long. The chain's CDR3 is CASNPRLSTTEAFF. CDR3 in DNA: TGTGCCAGCAACCCCCGATTAAGTACAACTGAAGCTTTCTTT.

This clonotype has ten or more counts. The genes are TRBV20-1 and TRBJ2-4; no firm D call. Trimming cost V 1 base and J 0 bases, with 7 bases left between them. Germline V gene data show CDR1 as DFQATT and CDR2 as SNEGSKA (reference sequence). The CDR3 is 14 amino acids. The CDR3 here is CSARAELAKNIQYF. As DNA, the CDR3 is TGCAGTGCTAGAGCAGAGTTAGCCAAAAACATTCAGTACTTC.